This paragraph reports one T cell receptor beta chain. The data originate from a study of blood T cell repertoires in COVID-19. Trimming cost V 3 bases and J 5 bases, with 14 bases left between them. From germline, CDR1 is SGHRS and CDR2 YFSETQ. This CDR3 spans 14 amino acids. The table came from immunoSEQ multiplex PCR; TCRdb's copy has only in-frame clones and leaves some out. Among about 310,000 clones listed, 80% to 90% were seen once. Sequenced: PBMCs or T cells enriched from blood (not recorded which). V gene TRBV5-1 combines with J gene TRBJ1-1; D may be TRBD1 (6 bases). This clonotype originated in a man in his thirties or forties who had recovered from COVID-19. CDR3 region: CASSSSQGRTEAFF. The CDR3 DNA is TGCGCCAGCAGCTCATCTCAGGGGCGAACTGAAGCTTTCTTT.